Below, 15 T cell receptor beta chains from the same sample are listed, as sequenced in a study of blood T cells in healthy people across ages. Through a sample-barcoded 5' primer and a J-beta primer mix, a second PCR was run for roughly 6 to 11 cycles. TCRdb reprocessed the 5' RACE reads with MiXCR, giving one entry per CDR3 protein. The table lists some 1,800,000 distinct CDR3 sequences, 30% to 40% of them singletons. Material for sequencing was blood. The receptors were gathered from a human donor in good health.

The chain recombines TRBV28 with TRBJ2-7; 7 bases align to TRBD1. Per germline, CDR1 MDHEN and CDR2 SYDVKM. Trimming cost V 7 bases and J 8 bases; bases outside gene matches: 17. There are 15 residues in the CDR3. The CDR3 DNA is TGTGCCAGCAATCCTGCCCTTGGGACAGCGACGCAGCAGTACTTC. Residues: CASNPALGTATQQYF.

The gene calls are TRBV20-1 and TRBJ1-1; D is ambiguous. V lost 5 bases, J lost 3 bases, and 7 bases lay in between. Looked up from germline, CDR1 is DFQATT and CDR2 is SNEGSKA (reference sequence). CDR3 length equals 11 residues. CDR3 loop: CSARSHTEAFF. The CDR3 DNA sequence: TGCAGTGCTCGAAGCCACACTGAAGCTTTCTTT.

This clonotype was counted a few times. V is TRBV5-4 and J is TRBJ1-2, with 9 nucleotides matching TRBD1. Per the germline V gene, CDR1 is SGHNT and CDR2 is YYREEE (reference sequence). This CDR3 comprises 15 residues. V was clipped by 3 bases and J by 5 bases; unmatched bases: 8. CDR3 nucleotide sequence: TGTGCCAGCAGCTCAAAACAGGGGGCAGAGTATGGCTACACCTTC. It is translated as CASSSKQGAEYGYTF.

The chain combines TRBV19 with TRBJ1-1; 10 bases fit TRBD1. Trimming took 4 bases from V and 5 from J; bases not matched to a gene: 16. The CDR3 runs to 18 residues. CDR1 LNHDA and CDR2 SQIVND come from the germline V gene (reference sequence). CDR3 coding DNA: TGTGCCAGTAGTACCGACAGGGAGACAGGGGGCGTCGGAACTGAAGCTTTCTTT. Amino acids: CASSTDRETGGVGTEAFF.

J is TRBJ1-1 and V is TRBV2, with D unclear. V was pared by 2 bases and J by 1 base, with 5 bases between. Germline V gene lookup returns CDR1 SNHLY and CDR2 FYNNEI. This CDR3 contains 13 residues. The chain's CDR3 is CASSERRNTEAFF. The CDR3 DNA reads TGTGCCAGCAGTGAACGGCGGAACACTGAAGCTTTCTTT.

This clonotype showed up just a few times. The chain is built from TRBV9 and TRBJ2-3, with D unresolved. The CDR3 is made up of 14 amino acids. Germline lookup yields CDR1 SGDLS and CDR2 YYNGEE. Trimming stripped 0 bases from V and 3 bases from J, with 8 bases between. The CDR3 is CASSVDLWTDTQYF. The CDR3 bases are TGTGCCAGCAGCGTAGATCTGTGGACAGATACGCAGTATTTT.

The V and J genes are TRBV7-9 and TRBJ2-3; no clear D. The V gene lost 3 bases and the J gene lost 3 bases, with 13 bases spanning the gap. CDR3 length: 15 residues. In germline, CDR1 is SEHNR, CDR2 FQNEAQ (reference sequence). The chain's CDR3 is CASSLAMGPTDTQYF. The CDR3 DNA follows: TGTGCCAGCAGCTTGGCGATGGGCCCGACAGATACGCAGTATTTT.

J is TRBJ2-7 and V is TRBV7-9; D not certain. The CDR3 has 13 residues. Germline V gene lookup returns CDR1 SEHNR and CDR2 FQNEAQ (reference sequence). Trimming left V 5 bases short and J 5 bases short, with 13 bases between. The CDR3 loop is CASSRPLSDEQYF. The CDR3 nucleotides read TGTGCCAGCAGCCGCCCCCTCAGTGACGAGCAGTACTTC. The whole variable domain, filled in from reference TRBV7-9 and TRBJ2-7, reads DTGVSQNPRHKITKRGQNVTFRCDPISEHNRLYWYRQTLGQGPEFLTYFQNEAQLEKSRLLSDRFSAERPKGSFSTLEIQRTEQGDSAMYLCASSRPLSDEQYFGPGTRLTVT.

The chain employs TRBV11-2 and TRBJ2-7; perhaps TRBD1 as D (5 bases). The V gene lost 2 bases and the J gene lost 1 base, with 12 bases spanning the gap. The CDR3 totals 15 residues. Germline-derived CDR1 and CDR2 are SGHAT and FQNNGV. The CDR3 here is CASSLSGKASYEQYF. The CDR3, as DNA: TGTGCCAGCAGCTTATCAGGGAAGGCATCCTACGAGCAGTACTTC.

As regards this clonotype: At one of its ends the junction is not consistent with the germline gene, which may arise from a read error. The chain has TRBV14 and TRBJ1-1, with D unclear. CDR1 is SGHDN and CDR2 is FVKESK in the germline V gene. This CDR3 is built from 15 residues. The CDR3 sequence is CASSQGPAKNTEAFF. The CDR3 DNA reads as TGTGCCAGCAGTCAAGGTCCAGCTAAGAACACTGAAGCTTTCTTT.

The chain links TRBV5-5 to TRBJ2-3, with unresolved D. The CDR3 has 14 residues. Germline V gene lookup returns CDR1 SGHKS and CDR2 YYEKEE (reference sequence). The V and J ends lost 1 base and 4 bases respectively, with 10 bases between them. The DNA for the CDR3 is TGTGCCAGCAGCTTGTCAAGCAGTGCAGATACGCAGTATTTT. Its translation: CASSLSSSADTQYF.

CDR3 loop: CATSKRGDSYGYTF. CDR3 in DNA: TGTGCCACCAGTAAGCGCGGGGACTCCTATGGCTACACCTTC. V gene TRBV24-1 combines with J gene TRBJ1-2; weak D call: TRBD1 (5 bases). V was cut by 6 bases and J by 4 bases, with 14 bases left in between. CDR1 is KGHDR, CDR2 SFDVKD, per germline. The CDR3 is 14 amino acids.

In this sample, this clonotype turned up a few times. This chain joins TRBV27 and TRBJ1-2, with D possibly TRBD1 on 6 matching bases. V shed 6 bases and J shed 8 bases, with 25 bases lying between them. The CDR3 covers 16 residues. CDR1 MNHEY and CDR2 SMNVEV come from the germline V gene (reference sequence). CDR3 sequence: CASSRTPGAEYGGYTF. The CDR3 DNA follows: TGTGCCAGCAGCCGGACACCAGGGGCCGAATATGGAGGCTACACCTTC.

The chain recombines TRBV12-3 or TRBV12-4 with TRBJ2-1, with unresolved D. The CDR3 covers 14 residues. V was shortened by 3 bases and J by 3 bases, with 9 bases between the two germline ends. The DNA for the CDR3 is TGTGCCAGCAGTTTGACCGTGAACTACAATGAGCAGTTCTTC. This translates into CASSLTVNYNEQFF.

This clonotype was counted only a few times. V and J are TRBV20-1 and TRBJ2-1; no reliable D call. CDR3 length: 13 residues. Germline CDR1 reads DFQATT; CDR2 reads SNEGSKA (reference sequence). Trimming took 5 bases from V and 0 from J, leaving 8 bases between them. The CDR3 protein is CSAYSISYNEQFF. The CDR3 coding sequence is TGCAGTGCTTACTCGATCTCCTACAATGAGCAGTTCTTC.